The clone carrying this T cell receptor (beta chain) was detected many times. Antigen unknown. The entry originates in a study of T cell repertoires in cytomegalovirus infection. MiXCR was run by TCRdb on the reads, yielding one entry per CDR3 protein. This table holds around 900,000 distinct CDR3 sequences, roughly 30% found once. CDR1 SGHVS and CDR2 FNYEAQ come from the germline V gene. Trimming took 2 bases from V and 7 from J, leaving 15 bases between them. The CDR3 loop spans 15 amino acids. The study's findings and limits: It was HLA-C-restricted CMV-specific TCR beta clonotypes that dominated the response ex vivo. Adding up the frequency of public TCR beta families identified people who carried CMV plus the relevant HLA.

This rearrangement joins TRBV7-6 to TRBJ2-1; D remains unclear. Sample: cultured CD8+ T cells from PBMCs, taken from culture after CMV antigen stimulation. The sequence derives from a human donor in good health (CMV status not recorded). Some clones in this sample may be carry-over from other donors' samples. CDR3 in amino acids: CASSLKGQFKNEQFF. DNA for the CDR3: TGTGCCAGCAGCTTAAAAGGGCAGTTCAAGAATGAGCAGTTCTTC.